This TCR beta chain appears in the sequencing data of a study of control samples from healthy donors and cancer patients (dated by TCRdb to the early 2020s). CDR1 and CDR2 (PRHDT, FYEKMQ) derive from the germline V gene (reference sequence). Cut back by 6 bases and 3 bases, the V and J ends lie 12 bases apart. Including the terminal cysteine and phenylalanine, the CDR3 comprises 13 residues. Just the 39-base CDR3 DNA is kept, in frame starting at base 1. The library came from the immunoSEQ multiplex PCR assay. As stored in TCRdb, this immuneACCESS dataset retains in-frame rearrangements with V and J assigned. A fraction of the clones does not appear; measured against another copy, unresolved V genes explain less than half of the discrepancy, and the remainder lacks a known reason. Present in this sample are 170,000 or so clones, 90% to 95% of which were seen just once. The ten largest clonotypes hold about 1.6% of the sample.

A note on this clone: This clone's antigen is unknown. One base away there is no much larger clone; base qualities are not given. Additional DNA sequences in this sample encode the identical CDR3.

Rearrangement joined TRBV13 to TRBJ2-7; the D gene could be either TRBD1 or TRBD2, each agreeing at 5 bases. This sequence was found in a man aged 18 to 29 in good health. Sequencing input: blood. The DNA is as follows: TGTGCCAGCAGTCGGGGCCCGAGCTACGAGCAGTACTTC. It codes for CASSRGPSYEQYF.